The sequence of this TCR beta chain was determined in a study of shared clonotypes between healthy human individuals. Whole-study context: Every donor yielded three CD4 naive, three CD4 memory, two CD8 naive and one CD8 memory plate.

CD8 cells regarded as naive lacked CD45RO, were positively chosen for CCR7, and omitted terminally differentiated effector memory CD45RA+ cells. The CDR3 consists of 18 residues. Germline loops: CDR1 LGHNA, CDR2 YNFKEQ. Unmatched junction bases numbered 13, after V lost 0 bases and J lost 2 bases. General study findings and limits: Among non-shared clonotypes, generation probabilities were lower than among those shared by all four donors. Estimated richness values were generally larger in naive subsets than in memory subsets. The donor pool, a small one, limited the genetic and exposure-history diversity represented.

TCRdb's copy holds only in-frame clones and misses some; the assay was immunoSEQ multiplex PCR. The sample lists hundreds of thousands of clones, around 95% occurring once. Remarks on this clone: Its antigen is not identified.

The TCR was taken from a woman aged 30 to 39 in good health. The sample was naive CD8+ T cells sorted from blood. The genes are TRBV4-2 and TRBJ2-7, with 7 bases aligning to TRBD2. CDR3 in DNA: TGTGCCAGCAGCCAAGATGGGACTACCCGGCCGATTACCTACGAGCAGTACTTC. It codes for CASSQDGTTRPITYEQYF.